This TCR beta chain appears in the sequencing data of a study of T cell responses to AZD1222 COVID-19 vaccine. Study-wide points: Regions left unmutated in variants are reportedly the target of nearly half of spike-specific TCRs. Clonal diversity was possibly underestimated, and white British individuals and females predominated among donors. Spike-wide coverage was observed for vaccine-associated CD4 TCRs, with dominant responses at 160-218 and 743-854. Repertoires were obtained only post-peak T cell response.

Germline V gene sequence: CDR1 SNHLY, CDR2 FYNNEI. Deletions cut 5 bases from V and 6 bases from J, with 10 bases between. The CDR3 runs to 13 residues. Only in-frame clones appear in the TCRdb table, and some are missing; sequencing was by immunoSEQ multiplex PCR. The table has fewer than 80,000 clones, about 91% seen once; the top ten hold 9% to 10%. There are a few counts of this clone. What it recognizes is unknown. Sample: peripheral blood, taken 28 days after the second dose of the MenACWY control vaccine. J is TRBJ2-2 and V is TRBV2; no clear D gene. The receptor was derived from an adult who received the MenACWY meningococcal vaccine as a control. CDR3: CASSPRRAGELFF. CDR3 coding DNA: TGTGCCAGCAGTCCCCGTAGGGCCGGGGAGCTGTTTTTT.